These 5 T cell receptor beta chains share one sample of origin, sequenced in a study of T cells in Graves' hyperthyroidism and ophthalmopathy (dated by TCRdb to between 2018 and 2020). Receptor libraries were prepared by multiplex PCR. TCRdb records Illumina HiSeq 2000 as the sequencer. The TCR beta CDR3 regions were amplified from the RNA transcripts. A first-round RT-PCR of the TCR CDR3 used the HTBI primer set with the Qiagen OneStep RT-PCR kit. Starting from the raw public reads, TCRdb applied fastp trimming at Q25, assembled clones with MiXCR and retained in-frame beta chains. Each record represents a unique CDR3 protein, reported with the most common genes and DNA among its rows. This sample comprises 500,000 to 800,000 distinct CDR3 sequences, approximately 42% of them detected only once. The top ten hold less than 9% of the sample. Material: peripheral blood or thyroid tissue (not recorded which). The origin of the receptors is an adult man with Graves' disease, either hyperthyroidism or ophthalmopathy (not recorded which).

CDR3 nucleotide sequence: TGTGCCAGCAGTTCCACGGGACAGGGGGTTGAAAAACTGTTTTTT. Translation: CASSSTGQGVEKLFF. The gene calls are TRBV28 and TRBJ1-4; 11 bases are shared with TRBD1. V shed 4 bases, J shed 7 bases, and the junction held 5 bases outside the gene matches. Germline V gene lookup returns CDR1 MDHEN and CDR2 SYDVKM. The CDR3 is made up of 15 amino acids. Looking up the rest from reference TRBV28 and TRBJ1-4 gives the full variable domain: DVKVTQSSRYLVKRTGEKVFLECVQDMDHENMFWYRQDPGLGLRLIYFSYDVKMKEKGDIPEGYSVSREKKERFSLILESASTNQTSMYLCASSSTGQGVEKLFFGSGTQLSVL.

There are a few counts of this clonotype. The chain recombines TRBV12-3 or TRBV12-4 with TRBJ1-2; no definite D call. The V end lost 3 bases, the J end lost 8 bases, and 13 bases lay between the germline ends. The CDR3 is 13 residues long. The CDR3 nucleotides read TGTGCCAGCAGTTTTAGTCGGGTTGTCGGCTACACCTTC. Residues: CASSFSRVVGYTF.

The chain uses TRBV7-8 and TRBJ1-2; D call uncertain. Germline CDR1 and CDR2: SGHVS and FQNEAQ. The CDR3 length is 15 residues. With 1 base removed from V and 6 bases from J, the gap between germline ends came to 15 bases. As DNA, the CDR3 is TGTGCCAGCAGCTTAGAAGCTTGGGAAACGCATGGCTACACCTTC. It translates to CASSLEAWETHGYTF.

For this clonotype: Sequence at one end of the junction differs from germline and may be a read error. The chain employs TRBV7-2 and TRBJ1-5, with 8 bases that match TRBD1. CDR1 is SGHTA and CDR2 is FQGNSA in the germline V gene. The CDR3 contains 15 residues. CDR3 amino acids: CASSSGQVANQPQHF. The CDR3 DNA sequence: TGCGCCAGCAGCTCGGGACAGGTAGCAAATCAGCCCCAGCATTTT.

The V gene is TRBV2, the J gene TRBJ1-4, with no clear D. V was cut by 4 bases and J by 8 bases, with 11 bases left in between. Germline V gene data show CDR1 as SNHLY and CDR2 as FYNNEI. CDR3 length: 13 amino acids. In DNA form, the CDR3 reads TGTGCCAGCAGTGGACCCGGAGACGAAAAACTGTTTTTT. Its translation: CASSGPGDEKLFF.